This entry lists 12 T cell receptor beta chains sequenced from one sample in a study of T cells after yellow fever vaccination. TCRdb recomputed calls from the 5' RACE reads with MiXCR, one row per CDR3 protein. The sample yields 500,000 to 650,000 distinct CDR3 sequences, 9% to 15% seen once. Sequences were derived from PBMCs, sampled on the day of the yellow fever booster vaccination. The receptors stem from a young man who received the YFV17D yellow fever vaccine.

This clonotype was counted only a few times. The chain joins TRBV7-3 to TRBJ2-3; D uncertain. Germline-derived CDR1 and CDR2 are SGHTA and FQGTGA. The V and J ends lost 2 bases and 2 bases respectively, with 14 bases between them. The CDR3 contains 16 residues. Written as DNA, the CDR3 is TGTGCCAGCAGCTTAGATAGGGCTAGAAACACAGATACGCAGTATTTT. Encoded protein: CASSLDRARNTDTQYF.

This clonotype was detected only a few times. The chain employs TRBV5-6 and TRBJ1-3; perhaps TRBD1 as D (6 bases). This CDR3 has 16 residues. V was shortened by 0 bases and J by 0 bases, with 10 bases between the two germline ends. CDR1 SGHDT and CDR2 YYEEEE come from the germline V gene. CDR3 sequence (DNA): TGTGCCAGCAGCTTGGACCCCAGGGGCTCTGGAAACACCATATATTTT. This encodes CASSLDPRGSGNTIYF.

V is TRBV20-1 and J is TRBJ2-1; 10 positions match TRBD2. Germline V gene lookup returns CDR1 DFQATT and CDR2 SNEGSKA (reference sequence). This CDR3 spans 17 amino acids. V lost 3 bases and J lost 8; bases outside the gene matches: 16. The CDR3 sequence is CSARLRSSGRVSHEQFF. CDR3 nucleotide sequence: TGCAGTGCTAGGTTAAGATCGAGCGGGAGGGTGTCGCATGAGCAGTTCTTC.

This clonotype was detected only a few times. In DNA, the CDR3 is TGTGCCAGCAGCTTAGCGACAGGGGGACCGGCGGAGACCCAGTACTTC. This encodes CASSLATGGPAETQYF. The J gene is TRBJ2-5, the V gene TRBV7-6, with TRBD1 matching over 9 bases. The CDR3 loop spans 16 amino acids. The germline V gene encodes CDR1 SGHVS and CDR2 FNYEAQ. V dropped 0 bases and J dropped 5; count of bases not matched to a gene: 7.

This sequence joins TRBV3-1 and TRBJ1-3; no clear D. In germline, CDR1 is LGHDT, CDR2 YNNKEL (reference sequence). The CDR3 runs 13 residues. Trimming stripped 4 bases from V and 4 bases from J, with 8 bases between. The CDR3 coding sequence is TGTGCCAGCAGCCGACTGCGGGGAAACACCATATATTTT. Protein product: CASSRLRGNTIYF. The full variable domain, rest sourced from reference TRBV3-1 and TRBJ1-3, is DTAVSQTPKYLVTQMGNDKSIKCEQNLGHDTMYWYKQDSKKFLKIMFSYNNKELIINETVPNRFSPKSPDKAHLNLHINSLELGDSAVYFCASSRLRGNTIYFGEGSWLTVV.

Only a few counts were recorded for this clonotype. This chain links TRBV18 with TRBJ2-7, with TRBD2 matching 9 bases. This CDR3 spans 16 amino acids. With 1 base clipped from V and 1 base from J, the junction kept 5 bases outside the gene matches. CDR1 is KGHSH and CDR2 is LQKENI in the germline V gene. CDR3 nucleotide sequence: TGTGCCAGCTCACCACAGGCGGGGGGGCAGTCCTACGAGCAGTACTTC. It yields the protein CASSPQAGGQSYEQYF.

This clonotype came up a few times. This chain connects TRBV29-1 to TRBJ2-3; no reliable D call. The V gene's germline CDR1 is SQVTM and CDR2 ANQGSEA. The CDR3 is made up of 14 amino acids. The ends were cut back, 1 base at V and 7 bases at J, with 15 bases in the middle. The DNA of the CDR3 is TGCAGCGTTGAAGGAGCGATAGCAGCCCATACGCAGTATTTT. It translates to CSVEGAIAAHTQYF.

The genes are TRBV2 and TRBJ2-5; 11 bases agree with TRBD2. V lost 7 bases and J lost 1; bases outside the gene matches: 5. The CDR3 consists of 15 residues. Per the germline V gene, CDR1 is SNHLY and CDR2 is FYNNEI. The CDR3 reads CASNYLAGGQETQYF. CDR3 nucleotide sequence: TGTGCCAGCAACTATCTAGCGGGAGGCCAAGAGACCCAGTACTTC.

This chain uses TRBV20-1 with TRBJ2-5; D may be TRBD1 (5 bases). The CDR3 covers 14 residues. Germline V CDR1 and CDR2: DFQATT, SNEGSKA (reference sequence). The V end was cut by 4 bases, the J end by 5 bases, with 17 bases between. CDR3 nucleotide sequence: TGCAGTGCTACCCAGGGAAGAATAGGGGAGACCCAGTACTTC. Encoded protein: CSATQGRIGETQYF.

The table lists this clonotype with a few counts. The V gene is TRBV18, the J gene TRBJ2-6, with 8 nucleotides matching TRBD1. Germline CDR1 and CDR2: KGHSH and LQKENI. CDR3 size: 19 residues. V gave up 3 bases and J gave up 0 bases; unmatched junction bases: 10. The CDR3 region is CASSPGQAILSSGANVLTF. As DNA, the CDR3 is TGTGCCAGCTCACCGGGACAGGCAATACTTAGCTCTGGGGCCAACGTCCTGACTTTC.

This clonotype was detected a few times. The V call is TRBV24-1, the J call TRBJ1-2; no firm D call. CDR1 is KGHDR and CDR2 is SFDVKD in the germline V gene. The CDR3 totals 12 residues. The V and J ends lost 7 bases and 2 bases respectively, with 7 bases between them. CDR3 DNA: TGTGCCACCAGCGCCTTGAACTATGGCTACACCTTC. The encoded protein is CATSALNYGYTF.

At least ten counts were recorded for this clonotype. V and J are TRBV30 and TRBJ1-3; possible D gene TRBD1, 5 bases. Trimming removed 5 bases from V and 2 bases from J, with 10 bases in between. The CDR3 contains 13 residues. CDR1 and CDR2 (germline): GTSNPN, SVGIG (reference sequence). CDR3 nucleotide sequence: TGTGCCTGGGGCCGGGGCACTGGAAACACCATATATTTT. This translates into CAWGRGTGNTIYF.